A selection of T cell receptor beta chains follows, all from one sample in a study of the immune and genomic landscape of osteosarcoma. The protocol was immunoSEQ multiplex PCR, while the TCRdb copy is restricted to in-frame clones and leaves out a portion. The table shows 5,000 to 5,500 clones, with around 80% occurring only once. Sequencing was carried out using osteosarcoma tumor tissue from the lung. These receptors came from a human donor with osteosarcoma. Each CDR3 is given with its conserved first and last residue. Each record gives: clone size, J gene, D gene, V gene, CDR3 DNA, CDR3 protein. A D gene is named only where the DNA matches it firmly. Clone size is not always given. Where it is, it says once, few, many or a class for expanded clones.

- | TRBJ2-6 | - | TRBV6-5 | TGTGCCAGCAGCCCCCCGGGCAGGATGGCCAACGTCCTGACTTTC | CASSPPGRMANVLTF
once | TRBJ2-3 | - | TRBV5-1 | TGCGCCAGCAGCTTGGGGGACGGGGATACGCAGTATTTT | CASSLGDGDTQYF
- | TRBJ2-5 | - | TRBV6-1 | TGTGCCAGCAGTGATCACATTTTCGGGGAGACCCAGTACTTC | CASSDHIFGETQYF
- | TRBJ2-2 | - | TRBV6-5 | TGTGCCAGCAGTCAATCGACAGGAGGCACCGGGGAGCTGTTTTTT | CASSQSTGGTGELFF
- | TRBJ2-5 | - | TRBV19 | TGTGCCAGTAGTATAGATGGGGGGCAGGAGACCCAGTACTTC | CASSIDGGQETQYF
- | TRBJ2-7 | - | TRBV11-3 | TGTGCCAGCAGCTTAGATCTGGGGTCCTACGAGCAGTACTTC | CASSLDLGSYEQYF
- | TRBJ1-3 | - | TRBV6-6 | TGTGCCAGCAGTTACTCTGCGGATAGCTCTGGAAACACCATATATTTT | CASSYSADSSGNTIYF
- | TRBJ2-7 | - | TRBV30 | TGTGCCTGGAGTAGAGACAGTCCTTGGGAGCAGTACTTC | CAWSRDSPWEQYF
- | TRBJ1-1 | TRBD1 | TRBV13 | TGTGCCAGCAGCGAGAACAGGGGAACTGAAGCTTTCTTT | CASSENRGTEAFF
once | TRBJ2-1 | - | TRBV7-9 | TGTGCCAGCAGCCCTGATTCAATCTACAATGAGCAGTTCTTC | CASSPDSIYNEQFF
- | TRBJ1-2 | - | TRBV6-1 | TGTGCCAGCAGCCACCCGGGACACAGAACCCTCTACACCTTC | CASSHPGHRTLYTF
- | TRBJ1-5 | - | TRBV19 | TGTGCCAGTAGTGCGCGCGGGACAATCCGGCAGCCCCAGCATTTT | CASSARGTIRQPQHF
- | TRBJ2-7 | - | TRBV5-4 | TGTGCCAGCAGCTTGGATAGCGGCCCCTACGAGCAGTACTTC | CASSLDSGPYEQYF
- | TRBJ2-5 | TRBD2 | TRBV4-1 | TGCGCCAGCAGCCAAGGCCCCGGGGGGGTAGAGACCCAGTACTTC | CASSQGPGGVETQYF
- | TRBJ2-7 | - | TRBV7-3 | TGTGCCAGCAGCCGGGGGGCGTTGTACGAGCAGTACTTC | CASSRGALYEQYF
few | TRBJ1-5 | - | TRBV27 | TGTGCCAGCAGTTTAAACGGGGCAGTGCAGCCCCAGCATTTT | CASSLNGAVQPQHF
- | TRBJ2-6 | - | TRBV5-5 | TGTGCCAGCAGCTTTGGTCCGGCTGGGGCCAACGTCCTGACTTTC | CASSFGPAGANVLTF
- | TRBJ2-7 | - | TRBV6-1 | TGTGCCAGCAGTGTAATCTCCTTCCGATATTACGAGCAGTACTTC | CASSVISFRYYEQYF
few | TRBJ1-5 | - | TRBV7-9 | TGTGCCAGCAGCTTGGGCAGGGGATTTGTAGATCAGCCCCAGCATTTT | CASSLGRGFVDQPQHF
- | TRBJ1-6 | - | TRBV19 | TGTGCCAGTAGTGATAGGAGGGGGTCACCCCTCCACTTT | CASSDRRGSPLHF
- | TRBJ1-2 | - | TRBV7-2 | TGTGCCAGCAGCCCCCCCGGGTCGGGTGGCTACACCTTC | CASSPPGSGGYTF
few | TRBJ1-2 | TRBD1 | TRBV11-3 | TGTGCCAGCAGCTCGCCCGGGACAGCAGCTGGCTACACCTTC | CASSSPGTAAGYTF
- | TRBJ2-7 | TRBD2 | TRBV6-5 | TGTGCCAGCAGACTTACTAGCGGCTTGCACAACGAGCAGTACTTC | CASRLTSGLHNEQYF
- | TRBJ1-6 | - | TRBV6-5 | TGTGCCAGCAGTTACGGGACCAATTCACCCCTCCACTTT | CASSYGTNSPLHF
- | TRBJ2-1 | TRBD2 | TRBV13 | TGTGCCAGCAGCCCTTCAACTAGCGGGAGGTATGAGCAGTTCTTC | CASSPSTSGRYEQFF
few | TRBJ2-5 | - | TRBV11-3 | TGTGCCAGCAGCTTAATGCAGGAAGAGACCCAGTACTTC | CASSLMQEETQYF
- | TRBJ1-5 | TRBD1 | TRBV6-6 | TGTGCCAGCAGTTTAACAGGGGGCAATCAGCCCCAGCATTTT | CASSLTGGNQPQHF
- | TRBJ1-1 | TRBD1 | TRBV9 | TGTGCCAGCAGCGTAGAGGGACAGGGCATTGAAGCTTTCTTT | CASSVEGQGIEAFF
- | TRBJ1-2 | TRBD1 | TRBV10-3 | TGTGCCTTTCCAATGGGACAGACTTGGCCCAGGAACTATGGCTACACCTTC | CAFPMGQTWPRNYGYTF
few | TRBJ1-2 | - | TRBV7-9 | TGTGCCAGCAGCACCCAACCGGGTCTAAATGGCTACACCTTC | CASSTQPGLNGYTF
- | TRBJ2-3 | - | TRBV9 | TGTGCCAGCAGCCCTGGGACCAGCACAGATACGCAGTATTTT | CASSPGTSTDTQYF